This T cell receptor (beta chain) was found in a study of OX40 agonist ivuxolimab in advanced cancers. Looking at the study overall: Partial responses were achieved by three patients, of whom one had hepatocellular carcinoma and two had cutaneous melanoma.

Trimming removed 2 bases at V and 1 base at J, with 6 bases between. This CDR3 has 13 amino acids. Germline V gene sequence: CDR1 SGHRS, CDR2 YFSETQ. The assay was immunoSEQ multiplex PCR, and TCRdb's table has in-frame clones only and misses some. The sample yields tens of thousands of clones, roughly 88% seen once. The genes are TRBV5-1 and TRBJ2-5; D gene uncertain. The sample here was CD4+ or CD8+ T cells sorted from blood, taken in a trial of the OX40 agonist ivuxolimab. The source is an adult with an advanced solid tumor such as melanoma, head and neck, liver or kidney cancer. CDR3 sequence: CASSFPGQETQYF. CDR3 DNA sequence: TGCGCCAGCAGCTTTCCGGGCCAAGAGACCCAGTACTTC.